The TCR beta chain described here comes from a study of T cells after yellow fever vaccination. Study-level results: Subsequent to the booster, the majority of primary-vaccination clones reappeared (96% CD4, more than 70% CD8).

5'RACE template switching generated TCR cDNA, adding a universal primer site and UMIs. TCRdb reanalysed the 5' RACE reads using MiXCR and keeps one entry per CDR3 protein. The sample has more than 250,000 distinct CDR3 sequences, about 6.6% seen once. The CDR3 totals 16 residues. The germline V gene has CDR1 MNHEY and CDR2 SVGEGT. Trimming pared 4 bases from V and 0 bases from J, leaving 10 bases between. This clonotype was observed many times. Its antigen remains unknown. This TCR came from a man aged 18 to 29 who received the YFV17D yellow fever vaccine. The J gene is TRBJ1-6, the V gene TRBV6-2 or TRBV6-3, with D uncertain. The sequences come from PBMCs, collected roughly 47 days after the first yellow fever vaccination. The CDR3 protein is CASSSFGSSYNSPLHF. The CDR3 region has the DNA TGTGCCAGCAGTTCGTTCGGAAGCTCCTATAATTCACCCCTCCACTTT.